One TCR beta chain is described in this entry. Generated by immunoSEQ multiplex PCR, the TCRdb table keeps only in-frame clones and is missing some. The table lists around 500,000 clones, about 85% of them singletons. The study recruited people aged about 18 to 89 years across approximately 23 US areas. Recovered participants had two consecutive negative NP/OP PCR tests, healthcare professional clearance, or symptom resolution. CDR1 and CDR2 (germline): SGHTA, FQGNSA. The CDR3 spans 17 residues. V lost 5 bases, J lost 5 bases, and 14 bases stayed unmatched. This sample was included in a study of blood T cell repertoires in COVID-19. In the study overall: Spain, Italy and the United States supplied samples that represented acute and convalescent COVID-19.

V gene TRBV7-2 combines with J gene TRBJ2-3; TRBD2 agrees at 9 bases. This sequence was found in an older woman who had recovered from COVID-19. The sample consisted of PBMCs or T cells enriched from blood (not recorded which). The CDR3: CASSASWGRGGQDTQYF. CDR3 DNA: TGTGCCAGCAGCGCCTCCTGGGGGCGGGGGGGCCAAGATACGCAGTATTTT. Supplemented by reference TRBV7-2 and TRBJ2-3, the full variable domain reads GAGVSQSPSNKVTEKGKDVELRCDPISGHTALYWYRQSLGQGLEFLIYFQGNSAPDKSGLPSDRFSAERTGGSVSTLTIQRTQQEDSAVYLCASSASWGRGGQDTQYFGPGTRLTVL.